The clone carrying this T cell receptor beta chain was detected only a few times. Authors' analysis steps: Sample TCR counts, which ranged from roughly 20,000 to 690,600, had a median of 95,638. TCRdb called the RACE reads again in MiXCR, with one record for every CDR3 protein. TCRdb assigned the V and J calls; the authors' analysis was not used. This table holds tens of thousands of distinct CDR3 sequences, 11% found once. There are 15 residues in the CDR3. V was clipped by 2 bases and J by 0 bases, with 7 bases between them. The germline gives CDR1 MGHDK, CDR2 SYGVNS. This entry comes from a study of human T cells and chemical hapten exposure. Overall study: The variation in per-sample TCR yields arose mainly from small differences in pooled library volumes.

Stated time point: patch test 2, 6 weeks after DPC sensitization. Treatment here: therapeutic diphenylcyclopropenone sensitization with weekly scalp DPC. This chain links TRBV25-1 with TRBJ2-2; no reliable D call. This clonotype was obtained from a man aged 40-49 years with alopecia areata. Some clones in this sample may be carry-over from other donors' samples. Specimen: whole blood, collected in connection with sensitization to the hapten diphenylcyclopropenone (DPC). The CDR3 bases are TGTGCCAGCAGTGAAGACCAAACGAACACCGGGGAGCTGTTTTTT. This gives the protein CASSEDQTNTGELFF.